Listed below are T cell receptor beta chains from one sample, sequenced in a study of T cell changes during pregnancy in multiple sclerosis. Data came from immunoSEQ multiplex PCR; TCRdb stores just in-frame clones and leaves some out. This table holds some 100,000 clones, 94% found once. The source material was peripheral blood, sampled before pregnancy. The receptors originated from a female donor with multiple sclerosis, enrolled in a pregnancy study. The CDR3 runs from the conserved cysteine through the conserved F or W. A D gene is named only where the DNA matches it firmly. Part of the rows lack a size; the others show once, few, many or a class for expanded clones.

v_gene	abundance	d_gene	j_gene	CDR3nt	CDR3aa
TRBV2	NA	NA	TRBJ1-2	TGTGCCAGCAGGTGGAGGACTACGTCTAACTATGGCTACACCTTC	CASRWRTTSNYGYTF
TRBV5-1	NA	NA	TRBJ1-1	TGCGCCAGCAGCACCGGGGGTTGGACTGAAGCTTTCTTT	CASSTGGWTEAFF
TRBV30	NA	TRBD1	TRBJ1-1	TGTGCCTGGAGTGCATCGCCAAGGAACAGGGGGCGCGGAGCTTTCTTT	CAWSASPRNRGRGAFF
TRBV29-1	NA	NA	TRBJ1-1	TGCAGCGCACTAAGGACCCCCGGGAAGAGGGAGGCTTTCTTT	CSALRTPGKREAFF
TRBV25-1	once	NA	TRBJ2-1	TGTGCCAGCAAGACTACCCAATACAATGAGCAGTTCTTC	CASKTTQYNEQFF
TRBV28	NA	NA	TRBJ2-7	TGTGCCAGCAGTTTGCCAGGGGCCTACGAGCAGTACTTC	CASSLPGAYEQYF
TRBV19	NA	NA	TRBJ1-5	TGTGCCAGTACTTCAGGCAATCAGCCCCAGCATTTT	CASTSGNQPQHF
TRBV6-6	few	NA	TRBJ2-2	TGTGCCAGCGGGACAACGAACACCGGGGAGCTGTTTTTT	CASGTTNTGELFF
TRBV5-1	NA	NA	TRBJ2-1	TGCGCCAGCAGCCTTGGCGTCGGCGCAGGGCTCTACAATGAGCAGTTCTTC	CASSLGVGAGLYNEQFF
TRBV19	NA	TRBD2	TRBJ2-1	TGTGCCAGTAGTATAGTAAGCGGGAGCAGGAATGAGCAGTTCTTC	CASSIVSGSRNEQFF
TRBV19	NA	NA	TRBJ1-1	TGTGCCAGTAGTCTTGACAGTAGATTCCTTGAAGCTTTCTTT	CASSLDSRFLEAFF
TRBV9	NA	NA	TRBJ1-2	TGTGCCAGCAGCAGTACACAGGGCCACTTATCTAACTATGGCTACACCTTC	CASSSTQGHLSNYGYTF
TRBV7-9	NA	NA	TRBJ1-1	TGTGCCAGCAGCTTTTTCGGGGTACCTGAAGCTTTCTTT	CASSFFGVPEAFF
TRBV19	NA	TRBD2	TRBJ2-5	TGTGCCAGTAGTATATTGCCGGGACTAGCGGGAGAAGAGACCCAGTACTTC	CASSILPGLAGEETQYF
TRBV19	NA	TRBD2	TRBJ2-1	TGTGCCAGTAGTATATTGGGACTAGCGGATTTCTACAATGAGCAGTTCTTC	CASSILGLADFYNEQFF
TRBV18	few	NA	TRBJ1-2	TGTGCCAGCTCACAACTCAGGGTCGGAGATGGCTACACCTTC	CASSQLRVGDGYTF
TRBV2	NA	TRBD1	TRBJ2-5	TGTGCCAGCAATCTTCAGGGACAGGGGGTCCAAGAGACCCAGTACTTC	CASNLQGQGVQETQYF
TRBV5-1	NA	NA	TRBJ2-7	TGCGCCAGCAGCTTGCGACAGGTTGGCTCCTACGAGCAGTACTTC	CASSLRQVGSYEQYF
TRBV29-1	NA	TRBD1	TRBJ1-1	TGCAGCGTTGAAAGCGGACAGGGACTTGAAGCTTTCTTT	CSVESGQGLEAFF
TRBV4-1	NA	TRBD1	TRBJ1-2	TGCGCCAGCAGCTCACAGGGGCGAACTAACTATGGCTACACCTTC	CASSSQGRTNYGYTF
TRBV7-6	NA	TRBD2	TRBJ2-2	TGTGCCAGCAGCTTAGAACGACCGGGACTAGCATCCGGGGAGCTGTTTTTT	CASSLERPGLASGELFF
TRBV2	few	NA	TRBJ2-3	TGTGCCAGCCCTCCGGGACTTACAGATACGCAGTATTTT	CASPPGLTDTQYF
TRBV7-9	once	TRBD2	TRBJ2-7	TGTGCCAGCAGCCACAACCGACTAGCGGGAGTGACCCTGGGCCACGAGCAGTACTTC	CASSHNRLAGVTLGHEQYF
TRBV28	NA	NA	TRBJ2-7	TGTGCCAGCAGGGCCCTAGGGAGCTCCTACGAGCAGTACTTC	CASRALGSSYEQYF
TRBV30	NA	NA	TRBJ2-3	TGTGCCTGGAGTAGACTAGCAGATACGCAGTATTTT	CAWSRLADTQYF
TRBV27	NA	NA	TRBJ1-1	TGTGCCAGCAGTCTCGGAGGACAGCTTGAAGCTTTCTTT	CASSLGGQLEAFF
TRBV15	NA	TRBD1	TRBJ1-3	TGTGCCACCAGCGGGGGGACAGGGTCTGGAAACACCATATATTTT	CATSGGTGSGNTIYF
TRBV7-9	NA	NA	TRBJ2-3	TGTGCCAGCACCGTCCCGGGCGGGGTGGCTAGCACAGATACGCAGTATTTT	CASTVPGGVASTDTQYF
TRBV30	once	NA	TRBJ2-5	TGTGCCTGGAGTGTACCCCCCGAGGCCCGGCGGGAGACCCAGTACTTC	CAWSVPPEARRETQYF
TRBV6-1	NA	TRBD1	TRBJ1-5	TGTGCCAGCAGTGTTAACAGGGGTCAGCCCCAGCATTTT	CASSVNRGQPQHF
TRBV5-1	NA	NA	TRBJ1-4	TGCGCCAGCAGCAGCGGGAGGGGAACTAATGAAAAACTGTTTTTT	CASSSGRGTNEKLFF
TRBV6-5	NA	NA	TRBJ1-1	TGTGCCAGCAGTTACGATGAGGTTCGGACTGAAGCTTTCTTT	CASSYDEVRTEAFF
TRBV7-9	once	TRBD1	TRBJ2-7	TGTGCCAGCAGCTTTGACAGGGGTGAGGGTATACACTACGAGCAGTACTTC	CASSFDRGEGIHYEQYF
TRBV10-3	NA	TRBD2	TRBJ2-7	TGTGCCATCAGTGACCCGAAACTAGCGGCGACCTCCTACGAGCAGTACTTC	CAISDPKLAATSYEQYF
TRBV11-2	NA	TRBD2	TRBJ2-1	TGTGCCAGCAGCCCGACGTCTAGCGGAGATGAGCAGTTCTTC	CASSPTSSGDEQFF
TRBV28	NA	NA	TRBJ2-3	TGTGCCAGCAGTTTAGTGTCGGGAGATACGCAGTATTTT	CASSLVSGDTQYF
TRBV4-2	NA	TRBD2	TRBJ2-1	TGTGCCAGCAGCCGTACCACTAGCGGGAGGTCCTACAATGAGCAGTTCTTC	CASSRTTSGRSYNEQFF
TRBV4-2	NA	NA	TRBJ2-1	TGTGCCAGCAGCCAAGTGAGCGGGCAGGAGGAGGGGGCCCTCTACAATGAGCAGTTCTTC	CASSQVSGQEEGALYNEQFF
TRBV2	NA	NA	TRBJ2-7	TGTGCCAGCAGTGAGTTTACGGGAGTGGCGTACGAGCAGTACTTC	CASSEFTGVAYEQYF
TRBV29-1	NA	TRBD2	TRBJ2-3	TGCAGCGCTGTAGCGGGCCCAGGTGATACGCAGTATTTT	CSAVAGPGDTQYF
TRBV27	NA	TRBD1	TRBJ2-7	TGTGCCAGCAGCTCGCGGGCAGGGGGCTGGTACGAGCAGTACTTC	CASSSRAGGWYEQYF
TRBV2	NA	TRBD2	TRBJ2-1	TGTGCCAGCTACCCTACACCGGGACTAGCGATGAATGAGCAGTTCTTC	CASYPTPGLAMNEQFF
TRBV19	NA	NA	TRBJ1-3	TGTGCCAGTAGTGTCGGGGTCCTCTCTGGAAACACCATATATTTT	CASSVGVLSGNTIYF
TRBV6-1	few	NA	TRBJ1-5	TGTGCCAGCAGTGAACAGGGATATAGCAATCAGCCCCAGCATTTT	CASSEQGYSNQPQHF
TRBV7-9	NA	NA	TRBJ2-7	TGTGCCAGCAGCTCGACCCGGAGAGAGCAGTACTTC	CASSSTRREQYF
TRBV10-3	NA	NA	TRBJ2-2	TGTGCCATCAGGACAAAAGCGGTCACCGGGGAGCTGTTTTTT	CAIRTKAVTGELFF
TRBV5-1	NA	TRBD2	TRBJ2-7	TGCGCCAGCAGCTTGGGACTAGCGGGAGGTTTCGGAAGAAGCGAGCAGTACTTC	CASSLGLAGGFGRSEQYF
TRBV4-1	NA	NA	TRBJ1-5	TGCGCCAGCAGCCGGGAGGGTGGCAGTTTCGGCAATCAGCCCCAGCATTTT	CASSREGGSFGNQPQHF
TRBV5-4	NA	TRBD2	TRBJ2-2	TGTGCCAGCAGACCGGAAAGCGGGATGAGGGCCGGGGAGCTGTTTTTT	CASRPESGMRAGELFF
TRBV2	once	TRBD1	TRBJ1-2	TGTGCCAGCAGTGCAGGGGCTACAGGGGGCATCGGCTACACCTTC	CASSAGATGGIGYTF
TRBV7-9	NA	NA	TRBJ2-7	TGTGCCAGCAGCTTAATAGGGAGCCCCTACGAGCAGTACTTC	CASSLIGSPYEQYF